The 3 T cell receptor beta chains below come from one sample, sequenced in a study of blood T cells in healthy people across ages. PCR was performed a second time for about 6 to 11 cycles using a sample-barcoded 5' primer and a J-beta primer mix. TCRdb independently ran MiXCR on the 5' RACE reads; one entry per CDR3 protein. This table has some 800,000 distinct CDR3 sequences, around a quarter appearing once. The sample was also linked to a second study, of T cells of mothers and their children.

Material for sequencing was blood. These receptors all come from a boy younger than 18 in good health.

This clonotype has a handful of counts. The chain combines TRBV20-1 with TRBJ2-5, with D unresolved. This CDR3 has 12 amino acids. Trimming stripped 4 bases from V and 0 bases from J, with 6 bases between. Germline V lookup: CDR1 DFQATT, CDR2 SNEGSKA (reference sequence). The chain's CDR3 is CSATWYQETQYF. The DNA of the CDR3 is TGCAGTGCTACATGGTACCAAGAGACCCAGTACTTC.

This clonotype occurred a few times. V usage is TRBV6-2 or TRBV6-3 and J usage is TRBJ2-1; D possibly uses TRBD1 or TRBD2 (5 bases each). The CDR3 spans 15 residues. The V gene lost 6 bases and the J gene lost 5 bases, with 17 bases spanning the gap. Germline V lookup: CDR1 MNHEY, CDR2 SVGEGT. The CDR3 here is CASRGDGMLNNEQFF. The CDR3 DNA follows: TGTGCCAGCAGGGGGGACGGTATGCTAAACAATGAGCAGTTCTTC.

This clonotype has only a few counts. Just one base apart from a much larger clone, this may be a read error. The gene calls are TRBV6-2 or TRBV6-3 and TRBJ2-1; D could derive from TRBD1 or TRBD2 (5 bases each). The CDR3 length is 14 residues. The germline CDR1 and CDR2 sequences are MNHEY and SVGEGT. The CDR3 region has the DNA TGTACCAGCAGTTACTGGGACGAAGACAATGAGCAGTTCTTC. It yields the protein CTSSYWDEDNEQFF.